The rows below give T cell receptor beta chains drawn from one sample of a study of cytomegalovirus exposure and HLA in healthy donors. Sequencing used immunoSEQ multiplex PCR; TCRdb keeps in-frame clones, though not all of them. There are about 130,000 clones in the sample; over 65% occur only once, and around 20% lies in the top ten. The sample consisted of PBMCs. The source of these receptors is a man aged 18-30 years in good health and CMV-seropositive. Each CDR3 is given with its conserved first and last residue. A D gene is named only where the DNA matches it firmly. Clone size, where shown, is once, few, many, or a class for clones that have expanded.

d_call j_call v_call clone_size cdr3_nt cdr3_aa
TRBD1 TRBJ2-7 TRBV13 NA TGTGCCAGCAGCCCCGGGACAGTCCACGAGCAGTACTTC CASSPGTVHEQYF
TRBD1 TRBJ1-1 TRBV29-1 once TGCAGCGTTGGCGTCGGGACAGGGACCAACACTGAAGCTTTCTTT CSVGVGTGTNTEAFF
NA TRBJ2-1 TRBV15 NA TGTGCCACCAGCACCCGGGGTGAGCAGTTCTTC CATSTRGEQFF
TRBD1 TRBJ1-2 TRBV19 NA TGTGCCACCCTGGACAGGGGGAGGAATACTGGCTATGGCTACACCTTC CATLDRGRNTGYGYTF
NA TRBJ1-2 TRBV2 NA TGTGCCAGCAGTGGGGCAGGGTGGGCTAACTATGGCTACACCTTC CASSGAGWANYGYTF
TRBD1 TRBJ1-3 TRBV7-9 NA TGTGCCAGCAGCTTAGAGACAGGGTCTACTGGAAACACCATATATTTT CASSLETGSTGNTIYF
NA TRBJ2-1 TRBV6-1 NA TGTGCCAGCGGACAGACTACTTACAATGAGCAGTTCTTC CASGQTTYNEQFF
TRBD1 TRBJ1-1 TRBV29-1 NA TGCAGCGTTACAGGGGGTACCACTGAAGCTTTCTTT CSVTGGTTEAFF
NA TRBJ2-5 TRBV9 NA TGTGCCAGCAGCGTAGAAAGTGGGGTAGCCGGGGGAAAAGGGACCCAGTACTTC CASSVESGVAGGKGTQYF
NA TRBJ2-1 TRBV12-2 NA TGTGCAAGTCGCTTAGGGATAGCGGGCTCCTACAATGAGCAGTTCTTC CASRLGIAGSYNEQFF
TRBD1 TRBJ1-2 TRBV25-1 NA TGTGCCAGCAGTCAAGGCCTAGGGGGCGCGGGGGGCTACACCTTC CASSQGLGGAGGYTF
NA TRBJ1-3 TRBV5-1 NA TGCGCCAGCAAGGAGTACTCTGGAAACACCATATATTTT CASKEYSGNTIYF
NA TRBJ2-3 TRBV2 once TGTGCCAGGCCTCTGGCTAGCACAGATACGCAGTATTTT CARPLASTDTQYF
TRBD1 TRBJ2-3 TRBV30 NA TGTGCCTGGAGCGAGGGACAGATCACAGATACGCAGTATTTT CAWSEGQITDTQYF
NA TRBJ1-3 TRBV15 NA TGTGCCACCAGCAGGGGGCCAGGGGACCCTGGAAACACCATATATTTT CATSRGPGDPGNTIYF
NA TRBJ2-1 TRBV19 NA TGTGCCAGTAGTATAGGTCAGGGCATCTACAATGAGCAGTTCTTC CASSIGQGIYNEQFF